A single sample is the source of the 29 T cell receptor beta chains below, sequenced in a study of shared clonotypes between healthy human individuals. TCRdb's table, derived via immunoSEQ multiplex PCR, lists solely in-frame clones and lacks some. The sample records fewer than 500,000 clones, almost 80% being singletons. What was sequenced was PBMCs. The receptors were gathered from a woman aged 40 to 50 in good health. Some clones in this sample may be carry-over from other donors' samples.

The chain couples TRBV2 to TRBJ2-6; 7 bases agree with TRBD1. Germline V CDR1 and CDR2: SNHLY, FYNNEI. Trimming at V came to 7 bases and at J to 0 bases, leaving 6 bases not matched to a gene. The CDR3 contains 16 residues. The CDR3, as DNA: TGTGCCAGCACTGGGGACAGTCGCTCTGGGGCCAACGTCCTGACTTTC. It specifies CASTGDSRSGANVLTF.

The chain employs TRBV7-9 and TRBJ2-3; no definite D call. This CDR3 region has 10 residues. V lost 10 bases and J 3 bases, leaving 5 bases between the germline ends. Germline CDR1 is SEHNR and CDR2 is FQNEAQ (reference sequence). The CDR3 DNA follows: TGTGCCACCAAAACAGATACGCAGTATTTT. Encoded protein: CATKTDTQYF.

This chain uses TRBV6-6 with TRBJ1-5; D is ambiguous. The CDR3 is 14 amino acids. Between the trimmed V and J ends, which lost 0 bases and 5 bases, there was a span of 8 bases. In germline, CDR1 is MNHNY, CDR2 SVGAGI (reference sequence). The CDR3 DNA follows: TGTGCCAGCAGTTACTCCGACGGTTATCAGCCCCAGCATTTT. The encoded protein is CASSYSDGYQPQHF.

As regards this clone: At one end the junction does not follow the germline gene, possibly because of a read error. The V gene is TRBV6-6, the J gene TRBJ2-5, with a possible D match to TRBD2 (7 bases). Germline CDR1 MNHNY, CDR2 SVGAGI (reference sequence). The length of the CDR3 is 13 residues. CDR3 DNA: TGTGCCACCAGTGGGGGGGCTAGGGAGACCCAGTACTTC. It yields the protein CATSGGARETQYF.

The V and J genes are TRBV28 and TRBJ2-5, with 12 positions matching TRBD1. Losses at the gene ends were 6 bases for V and 2 bases for J; bases not matched to a gene: 13. The V gene's germline CDR1 is MDHEN and CDR2 SYDVKM. CDR3 size: 18 residues. The chain's CDR3 is CASSRAGTGGGRQETQYF. The CDR3 bases are TGTGCCAGCAGCCGCGCCGGGACAGGGGGCGGGAGGCAAGAGACCCAGTACTTC.

This clone was observed at least ten times. The CDR3, as DNA: TGTGCCAGCAGTGGGACGGGGCGCACTGAAGCTTTCTTT. Its protein product is CASSGTGRTEAFF. The chain employs TRBV6-6 and TRBJ1-1; D might be TRBD1 (5 bases). V lost 5 bases and J lost 4, with 11 bases in between. Germline V gives CDR1 MNHNY, CDR2 SVGAGI (reference sequence). The CDR3 consists of 13 residues.

Concerning this clone: Other DNA sequences in this sample translate to the same CDR3. V usage is TRBV5-1 and J usage is TRBJ2-7; 13 nucleotides line up with TRBD2. The germline V gene has CDR1 SGHRS and CDR2 YFSETQ. V shed 4 bases and J 6 bases; nucleotides not matched to a gene: 7. The CDR3 totals 15 residues. In DNA form, the CDR3 reads TGCGCCAGCAGCCTAGGACTAGCGGGAGAGGGCGAGCAGTACTTC. Translation gives CASSLGLAGEGEQYF.

The chain recombines TRBV7-9 with TRBJ1-5; D is undetermined. The CDR3 is 12 amino acids. The V end was cut by 5 bases, the J end by 12 bases, with 14 bases between. Germline values: CDR1 SEHNR, CDR2 FQNEAQ (reference sequence). DNA of the CDR3: TGTGCCAGCAGCACCATCACTGGGATCCAGCATTTT. It is translated as CASSTITGIQHF.

The rearrangement links TRBV5-6 to TRBJ2-3, with 9 bases aligning to TRBD2. The CDR3 runs 15 residues. Per the germline V gene, CDR1 is SGHDT and CDR2 is YYEEEE. V shed 1 base, J shed 5 bases, and the junction held 5 bases outside the gene matches. Here the CDR3 reads CASSLNSGSEDTQYF. The CDR3 DNA follows: TGTGCCAGCAGCTTGAATAGCGGGAGTGAAGATACGCAGTATTTT.

The chain links TRBV6-7 to TRBJ1-5; a weak D match, TRBD1 (5 bases). TRBV6-7 carries the ORF label, with uncertain function. CDR3 length equals 15 residues. Between the trimmed V and J ends, which lost 5 bases and 6 bases, there was a span of 17 bases. CDR3 sequence (DNA): TGTGCCAGCAGTCCACAGTGGGGGGGGAGTCAGCCCCAGCATTTT. This sequence encodes CASSPQWGGSQPQHF.

The gene calls are TRBV13 and TRBJ2-7; D ambiguous. Germline V gene sequence: CDR1 PRHDT, CDR2 FYEKMQ (reference sequence). CDR3 length: 13 residues. Trimming removed 2 bases from V and 1 base from J, with 6 bases in between. The CDR3 loop is CASSLQVSYEQYF. CDR3 in DNA: TGTGCCAGCAGCTTACAGGTTTCCTACGAGCAGTACTTC.

This clone showed up many times. J is TRBJ2-1 and V is TRBV9; 16 bases align to TRBD2. J gave up 4 bases and V 4 bases, and 5 bases lay outside the gene matches. CDR1 SGDLS and CDR2 YYNGEE come from the germline V gene. The CDR3 extends over 17 amino acids. The CDR3 here is CASSPGLAGGGYNEQFF. The CDR3 region has the DNA TGTGCCAGCAGCCCGGGACTAGCGGGAGGGGGATACAATGAGCAGTTCTTC. Drawing the rest from reference TRBV9 and TRBJ2-1, the complete variable domain is DSGVTQTPKHLITATGQRVTLRCSPRSGDLSVYWYQQSLDQGLQFLIQYYNGEERAKGNILERFSAQQFPDLHSELNLSSLELGDSALYFCASSPGLAGGGYNEQFFGPGTRLTVL.

The CDR3 bases are TGTGCCACTACAGGTTCATCGTACAATGAGCAGTTCTTC. It specifies CATTGSSYNEQFF. The chain joins TRBV10-3 to TRBJ2-1, with D possibly TRBD1 on 5 matching bases. CDR3 length: 13 residues. CDR1 is ENHRY and CDR2 is SYGVKD in the germline V gene. With 10 bases removed from V and 4 bases from J, the gap between germline ends came to 14 bases.

The chain uses TRBV28 and TRBJ2-7; D ambiguous. Germline V gives CDR1 MDHEN, CDR2 SYDVKM. V lost 6 bases to trimming and J lost 3 bases, with 12 bases between them. The CDR3 extends over 13 amino acids. The CDR3 protein is CASRYGRHYEQYF. The CDR3 DNA reads TGTGCCAGCAGATATGGACGGCACTACGAGCAGTACTTC.

This sequence joins TRBV4-2 and TRBJ2-3; the match to TRBD2 covers 7 bases. CDR1 LGHNA and CDR2 YNFKEQ come from the germline V gene. The length of the CDR3 is 18 residues. With 2 bases clipped from V and 0 bases from J, the junction kept 11 bases outside the gene matches. Here the CDR3 reads CASSQPPSPGLSTDTQYF. The CDR3 DNA reads TGTGCCAGCAGCCAACCCCCCTCACCGGGACTAAGCACAGATACGCAGTATTTT.

In nucleotides, the CDR3 is TGTGCCAGCAGCCGTCTAGGGTTGGGAGTTAACACTGAAGCTTTCTTT. Encoded protein: CASSRLGLGVNTEAFF. The V call is TRBV28, the J call TRBJ1-1, with D unclear. Per germline, CDR1 MDHEN and CDR2 SYDVKM. This CDR3 is built from 16 residues. Trimming removed 6 bases from V and 2 bases from J, with 19 bases in between. The whole variable domain, remainder taken from reference TRBV28 and TRBJ1-1, is DVKVTQSSRYLVKRTGEKVFLECVQDMDHENMFWYRQDPGLGLRLIYFSYDVKMKEKGDIPEGYSVSREKKERFSLILESASTNQTSMYLCASSRLGLGVNTEAFFGQGTRLTVV.

Note on this clone: The same CDR3 arises from other DNA sequences in this sample as well. J is TRBJ2-2 and V is TRBV18; 8 nucleotides agree with TRBD2. V shed 3 bases and J 4 bases; nucleotides not matched to a gene: 4. Germline loops: CDR1 KGHSH, CDR2 LQKENI. The CDR3 is 15 residues long. The CDR3 DNA sequence: TGTGCCAGCTCACCGTCGGGAGGGCGCACCGGGGAGCTGTTTTTT. Translation gives CASSPSGGRTGELFF.

Worth noting for this clone: Different DNA sequences within this sample yield the same CDR3. This chain links TRBV7-9 with TRBJ2-2; D is ambiguous. Trimming took off 1 base at V and 6 bases at J, with 3 bases between the two ends. Germline CDR1 and CDR2: SEHNR and FQNEAQ (reference sequence). The CDR3 runs to 12 residues. The CDR3 reads CASSLGPGELFF. The CDR3 bases are TGTGCCAGCAGCTTAGGACCCGGGGAGCTGTTTTTT.

V gene TRBV30 combines with J gene TRBJ2-3, with a tentative D call TRBD2 (6 bases). V was trimmed by 0 bases and J by 4 bases, leaving 14 bases between them. Germline loops: CDR1 GTSNPN, CDR2 SVGIG (reference sequence). This CDR3 has 15 residues. CDR3 loop: CAWSVGLGSADTQYF. The CDR3 nucleotides read TGTGCCTGGAGTGTAGGTCTCGGGAGCGCAGATACGCAGTATTTT.

Concerning this clone: Additional DNA sequences in this sample encode the identical CDR3. CDR3 residues: CASSYYTGELFF. CDR3 coding DNA: TGTGCCAGCAGCTATTACACCGGGGAGCTGTTTTTT. This chain connects TRBV7-2 to TRBJ2-2; D remains unclear. Trimming left V 4 bases short and J 3 bases short, with 3 bases between. This CDR3 region has 12 residues. Per the germline V gene, CDR1 is SGHTA and CDR2 is FQGNSA.

This chain joins TRBV4-2 and TRBJ2-1, with 7 bases lining up with TRBD2. The CDR3 extends over 16 amino acids. The junction had 13 bases not matched to a gene; V was cut back by 3 bases and J by 8 bases. Germline-derived CDR1 and CDR2 are LGHNA and YNFKEQ. In DNA form, the CDR3 reads TGTGCCAGCAGCCAGGAACTGGGGGAGGGTTTGGATGAGCAGTTCTTC. Translated: CASSQELGEGLDEQFF.

The genes are TRBV19 and TRBJ2-1; D uncertain. V was pared by 7 bases and J by 5 bases, with 6 bases between. CDR1 is LNHDA, CDR2 SQIVND, per germline (reference sequence). The CDR3 consists of 11 residues. For the CDR3, the DNA is TGTGCCAGTACACCAGACAATGAGCAGTTCTTC. Its protein is CASTPDNEQFF.

J is TRBJ1-1 and V is TRBV11-2; 12 bases map to TRBD1. CDR1 is SGHAT and CDR2 is FQNNGV in the germline V gene. This CDR3 comprises 16 residues. J gave up 5 bases and V 4 bases, and 8 bases lay outside the gene matches. DNA for the CDR3: TGTGCCAGCAGCTACAACTGGGACAGGGGGCGAACTGAAGCTTTCTTT. Translated, it gives CASSYNWDRGRTEAFF.

The rearrangement joins TRBV6-5 to TRBJ2-1; TRBD2 matches 8 bases. The CDR3 totals 15 residues. Trimming at V came to 5 bases and at J to 6 bases, leaving 9 bases not matched to a gene. Germline values: CDR1 MNHEY, CDR2 SVGAGI. DNA for the CDR3: TGTGCCAGCAGTAAATCAGCGGGAGAGGGCAATGAGCAGTTCTTC. As protein: CASSKSAGEGNEQFF.

The rearrangement uses TRBV28 and TRBJ2-7, with D perhaps given as TRBD1 or TRBD2 (5 bases each). This CDR3 contains 13 residues. Looked up from germline, CDR1 is MDHEN and CDR2 is SYDVKM. Trimming left V 7 bases short and J 5 bases short, with 15 bases between. The CDR3 bases are TGTGCCAGCATTGGGGACCCCATCCACGAGCAGTACTTC. Its translation is CASIGDPIHEQYF.

The chain has TRBV11-2 and TRBJ2-7; no definite D call. The germline gives CDR1 SGHAT, CDR2 FQNNGV. Trimming shortened V by 5 bases and J by 3 bases, and 14 bases separated the two germline ends. The CDR3 extends over 14 amino acids. CDR3 loop: CASSPLAHLYEQYF. The CDR3 coding sequence is TGTGCCAGCAGCCCCTTAGCACATCTCTACGAGCAGTACTTC.

As to this clone: This sequence may be a read error, since a much larger clone differs from it by one base. This sample also contains other DNA sequences that code for the same CDR3. The V call is TRBV5-1, the J call TRBJ2-5; D is unclear. Germline loops: CDR1 SGHRS, CDR2 YFSETQ. This CDR3 spans 13 amino acids. V lost 0 bases and J lost 4, with 7 bases in between. In nucleotides, the CDR3 is TGCGCCAGCAGCTTGGGGAGTGGAGAGACCCAGTACTTC. It translates to CASSLGSGETQYF.

As for this clone: This same CDR3 is encoded by further DNA sequences in the sample. The chain recombines TRBV29-1 with TRBJ2-1; 8 nucleotides agree with TRBD1. This CDR3 is built from 13 residues. Trimming took 6 bases from V and 5 from J; bases not matched to a gene: 6. The germline CDR1 and CDR2 sequences are SQVTM and ANQGSEA. The CDR3 here is CSVSGTGNNEQFF. CDR3 in DNA: TGCAGCGTATCCGGGACAGGTAACAATGAGCAGTTCTTC.

The gene calls are TRBV7-8 and TRBJ1-2, with 8 bases identical to TRBD1. The junction had 5 bases not matched to a gene; V was cut back by 1 base and J by 4 bases. The germline V gene has CDR1 SGHVS and CDR2 FQNEAQ. This CDR3 contains 15 residues. The CDR3 coding sequence is TGTGCCAGCAGCTTAGACCGGACAGGGACCTATGGCTACACCTTC. It yields the protein CASSLDRTGTYGYTF.